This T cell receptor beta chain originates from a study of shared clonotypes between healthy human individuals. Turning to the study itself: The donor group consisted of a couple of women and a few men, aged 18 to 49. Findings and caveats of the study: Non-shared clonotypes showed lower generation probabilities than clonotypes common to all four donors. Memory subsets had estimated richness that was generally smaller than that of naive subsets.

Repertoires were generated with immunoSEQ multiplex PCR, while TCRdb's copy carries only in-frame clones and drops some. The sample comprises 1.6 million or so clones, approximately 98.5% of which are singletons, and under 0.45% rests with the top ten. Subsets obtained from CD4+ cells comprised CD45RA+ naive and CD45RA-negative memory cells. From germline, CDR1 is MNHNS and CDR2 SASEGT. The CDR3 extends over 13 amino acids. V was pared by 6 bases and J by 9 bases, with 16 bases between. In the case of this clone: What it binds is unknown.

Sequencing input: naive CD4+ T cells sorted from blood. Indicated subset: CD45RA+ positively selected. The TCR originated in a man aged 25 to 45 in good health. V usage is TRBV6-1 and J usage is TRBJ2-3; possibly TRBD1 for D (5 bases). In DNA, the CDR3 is TGTGCCAGCAGCCACAGGTGGGGCAGCACGCAGTATTTT. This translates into CASSHRWGSTQYF.